These 29 T cell receptor beta chains were all obtained from the same sample, sequenced in a study of blood T cell repertoires in COVID-19. Profiled with immunoSEQ multiplex PCR; TCRdb holds only in-frame clones, not every one. The sample records around 200,000 clones, less than 90% being singletons. Sequencing used PBMCs or T cells enriched from blood (not recorded which). Receptors were obtained from a woman in her twenties or thirties who had recovered from COVID-19.

The V gene is TRBV5-1, the J gene TRBJ1-2, with TRBD1 identical over 10 bases. Trimming cost V 1 base and J 6 bases; bases outside gene matches: 15. Germline values: CDR1 SGHRS, CDR2 YFSETQ. This CDR3 comprises 18 residues. Here the CDR3 reads CASSLIPVLGQGGNGYTF. The DNA of the CDR3 is TGCGCCAGCAGCTTGATCCCGGTCCTTGGACAGGGGGGAAATGGCTACACCTTC.

V gene TRBV28 combines with J gene TRBJ1-1; the D gene is possibly TRBD1 (5 bases). The CDR3 contains 16 residues. Between the trimmed V and J ends, which lost 2 bases and 5 bases, there was a span of 18 bases. Germline-derived CDR1 and CDR2 are MDHEN and SYDVKM. The CDR3, as DNA: TGTGCCAGCAGTTTAGCCTCCATAGGGGCGTATACTGAAGCTTTCTTT. This gives the protein CASSLASIGAYTEAFF. The variable domain in full, completed from reference TRBV28 and TRBJ1-1, reads DVKVTQSSRYLVKRTGEKVFLECVQDMDHENMFWYRQDPGLGLRLIYFSYDVKMKEKGDIPEGYSVSREKKERFSLILESASTNQTSMYLCASSLASIGAYTEAFFGQGTRLTVV.

The chain recombines TRBV19 with TRBJ2-2; D is possibly TRBD2 (7 bases). The germline V gene encodes CDR1 LNHDA and CDR2 SQIVND (reference sequence). The CDR3 is made up of 15 amino acids. The V and J ends lost 4 bases and 6 bases respectively, with 15 bases between them. The CDR3 DNA is TGTGCCAGTAGTACGAGGCAGGGGAGGGCCGGGGAGCTGTTTTTT. Translated, it gives CASSTRQGRAGELFF.

V gene TRBV19 combines with J gene TRBJ2-3; 12 bases map to TRBD2. V gave up 6 bases and J gave up 2 bases; unmatched junction bases: 12. Per the germline V gene, CDR1 is LNHDA and CDR2 is SQIVND (reference sequence). This CDR3 contains 18 residues. Here the CDR3 reads CASRSAWTSGDFTDTQYF. The CDR3 coding sequence is TGTGCCAGTAGAAGCGCCTGGACTAGCGGGGATTTCACAGATACGCAGTATTTT.

V usage is TRBV4-1 and J usage is TRBJ1-4, with D uncertain. This CDR3 contains 17 residues. Per the germline V gene, CDR1 is MGHRA and CDR2 is YSYEKL. V lost 1 base, J lost 1 base, and 13 bases lay in between. CDR3 nucleotides: TGCGCCAGCAGCCAAGCGGGGTTTGGGAGAACTAATGAAAAACTGTTTTTT. Protein: CASSQAGFGRTNEKLFF.

The rearrangement joins TRBV4-2 to TRBJ1-3; 9 bases are a match to TRBD1. CDR1 LGHNA and CDR2 YNFKEQ come from the germline V gene. Trimming at V came to 4 bases and at J to 2 bases, leaving 3 bases not matched to a gene. The CDR3 spans 15 residues. CDR3 sequence: CASSLRDRAGNTIYF. The CDR3 bases are TGTGCCAGCAGCCTACGGGACAGGGCTGGAAACACCATATATTTT.

This chain uses TRBV5-4 with TRBJ1-2, with D possibly TRBD1 on 6 matching bases. V was clipped by 1 base and J by 0 bases, with 13 bases between them. Germline CDR1 reads SGHNT; CDR2 reads YYREEE (reference sequence). CDR3 size: 16 residues. The CDR3 DNA reads as TGTGCCAGCAGCTTGAAAGGACAGCGATCTAACTATGGCTACACCTTC. Translated, it gives CASSLKGQRSNYGYTF.

This chain uses TRBV11-2 with TRBJ2-1, with D perhaps matching TRBD1 (6 bases). Germline CDR1 SGHAT, CDR2 FQNNGV. The CDR3 length is 15 residues. V was clipped by 5 bases and J by 0 bases, with 11 bases between them. The CDR3 DNA reads as TGTGCCAGCAGCGCTCAGGGGAGCTCCTACAATGAGCAGTTCTTC. Residues: CASSAQGSSYNEQFF. Full variable domain (remainder filled in from reference TRBV11-2 and TRBJ2-1): EAGVAQSPRYKIIEKRQSVAFWCNPISGHATLYWYQQILGQGPKLLIQFQNNGVVDDSQLPKDRFSAERLKGVDSTLKIQPAKLEDSAVYLCASSAQGSSYNEQFFGPGTRLTVL.

Details on this clone: This same CDR3 is encoded by further DNA sequences in the sample. V and J are TRBV10-3 and TRBJ2-7; 7 bases align to TRBD1. V was clipped by 6 bases and J by 4 bases; unmatched bases: 3. Germline CDR1 ENHRY, CDR2 SYGVKD. CDR3 length: 12 residues. The CDR3, as DNA: TGTGCCATCAGCGGCAGGGGGTACGAGCAGTACTTC. Its protein product is CAISGRGYEQYF.

The chain has TRBV6-2 or TRBV6-3 and TRBJ2-1, with D perhaps TRBD1 (5 bases). V shed 4 bases and J shed 3 bases, with 13 bases lying between them. The CDR3 sequence is 15 residues long. Germline V gene sequence: CDR1 MNHEY, CDR2 SVGEGT. The CDR3 region is CASSSPPDSYNEQFF. Here the CDR3 DNA reads TGTGCCAGCAGTTCCCCCCCTGACAGCTACAATGAGCAGTTCTTC.

On this clone itself: This specimen includes other DNA sequences encoding the same CDR3. V usage is TRBV4-3 and J usage is TRBJ1-2; no definite D call. CDR1 is LGHNA and CDR2 is YSLEER in the germline V gene. V dropped 0 bases and J dropped 4 bases, with 6 bases sitting between them. This CDR3 is built from 13 residues. The CDR3 DNA sequence: TGCGCCAGCAGCCAAGATCGCAGCTATGGCTACACCTTC. This sequence encodes CASSQDRSYGYTF.

CDR3 DNA sequence: TGTGCCAGCTCACCAAGAATGGGGGACTCCTCGGAAAAACTGTTTTTT. Its protein is CASSPRMGDSSEKLFF. The gene calls are TRBV18 and TRBJ1-4, with D maybe TRBD1 (5 bases). Germline lookup yields CDR1 KGHSH and CDR2 LQKENI. V was cut by 2 bases and J by 8 bases, with 18 bases left in between. The CDR3 runs 16 residues. Supplemented by reference TRBV18 and TRBJ1-4, the full variable domain reads NAGVMQNPRHLVRRRGQEARLRCSPMKGHSHVYWYRQLPEEGLKFMVYLQKENIIDESGMPKERFSAEFPKEGPSILRIQQVVRGDSAAYFCASSPRMGDSSEKLFFGSGTQLSVL.

The chain links TRBV3-1 (or the pseudogene TRBV3-2) to TRBJ2-1, with 9 bases matching TRBD1. Looked up from germline, CDR1 is LGHDT and CDR2 is YNNKEL (reference sequence). The CDR3 covers 17 residues. The V and J ends lost 2 bases and 6 bases, in that order; junction bases with no gene match: 11. Here the CDR3 DNA reads TGTGCCAGCAGCCAAATTCCCGGGACAGGGACCCTCAATGAGCAGTTCTTC. Amino acid sequence: CASSQIPGTGTLNEQFF.

The V gene is TRBV5-1, the J gene TRBJ1-2, with 9 nucleotides matching TRBD1. This CDR3 comprises 14 residues. The V gene end was trimmed by 5 bases and the J gene end by 5 bases; junction bases not matched to a gene: 7. Germline V CDR1 and CDR2: SGHRS, YFSETQ. CDR3 bases: TGCGCCAGCAGGGCTCCTGGACAGGGGTATGGCTACACCTTC. It translates to CASRAPGQGYGYTF.

The V call is TRBV18, the J call TRBJ1-3; possible D gene TRBD1, 5 bases. V gave up 0 bases and J gave up 4 bases, with 13 bases separating them. CDR1 and CDR2 (germline): KGHSH, LQKENI. This CDR3 is built from 16 residues. CDR3 sequence: CASSPPVGERGNTIYF. CDR3 nucleotides: TGTGCCAGCTCACCACCAGTAGGGGAACGCGGAAACACCATATATTTT.

The rearrangement uses TRBV5-1 and TRBJ1-4; TRBD1 matches 8 bases. The CDR3 consists of 14 residues. V shed 4 bases, J shed 5 bases, and the junction held 4 bases outside the gene matches. Germline CDR1 and CDR2: SGHRS and YFSETQ. The CDR3 loop reads CASSNTGGNEKLFF. CDR3 bases: TGCGCCAGCAGCAATACAGGGGGGAATGAAAAACTGTTTTTT.

This rearrangement joins TRBV11-3 to TRBJ2-4, with 9 bases identical to TRBD1. Looked up from germline, CDR1 is SGHNT and CDR2 is YENEEA. V shed 0 bases, J shed 2 bases, and the junction held 5 bases outside the gene matches. There are 17 residues in the CDR3. In DNA form, the CDR3 reads TGTGCCAGCAGCTTAGACTTAGGACAGGGGACCAAAAACATTCAGTACTTC. It is translated as CASSLDLGQGTKNIQYF.

The gene calls are TRBV6-2 or TRBV6-3 and TRBJ1-2, with D possibly matching TRBD1 (5 bases). The germline gives CDR1 MNHEY, CDR2 SVGEGT. V gave up 3 bases and J gave up 5 bases, with 13 bases separating them. The CDR3 has 14 amino acids. CDR3 nucleotides: TGTGCCAGCAGTTATCCTTGGGACTTGTATGGCTACACCTTC. Protein sequence: CASSYPWDLYGYTF.

The chain recombines TRBV29-1 with TRBJ2-5, with D tentatively TRBD1 (5 bases). This CDR3 has 13 residues. The germline gives CDR1 SQVTM, CDR2 ANQGSEA. The germline V and J ends were trimmed by 3 bases and 8 bases, with 16 bases remaining between them. Written as DNA, the CDR3 is TGCAGCGTTGAGGTGGCCTCCCAGGGCACCCAGTACTTC. This encodes CSVEVASQGTQYF.

The chain has TRBV5-6 and TRBJ2-2; 10 nucleotides match TRBD2. The V gene's germline CDR1 is SGHDT and CDR2 YYEEEE. The CDR3 consists of 17 residues. Trimming took 5 bases from V and 0 from J; bases not matched to a gene: 7. CDR3 DNA: TGTGCCAGCAGTGGGCTAGCGGGGGCCACGAACACCGGGGAGCTGTTTTTT. It translates to CASSGLAGATNTGELFF.

The chain joins TRBV7-6 to TRBJ2-3; 9 bases fit TRBD2. CDR1 and CDR2 (germline): SGHVS, FNYEAQ. The CDR3 consists of 14 residues. Trimming took 5 bases from V and 6 from J; bases not matched to a gene: 6. The chain's CDR3 is CASSQKRGVDTQYF. The CDR3 DNA reads TGTGCCAGCAGCCAGAAGCGGGGGGTGGATACGCAGTATTTT.

This rearrangement joins TRBV7-9 to TRBJ2-3; tentatively, D is TRBD2 (6 bases). V was shortened by 2 bases and J by 0 bases, with 12 bases between the two germline ends. The CDR3 loop spans 16 amino acids. Germline V gives CDR1 SEHNR, CDR2 FQNEAQ (reference sequence). This CDR3 reads CASSLRPGTSTDTQYF. In nucleotides, the CDR3 is TGTGCCAGCAGCTTAAGGCCGGGGACTAGCACAGATACGCAGTATTTT.

This clone was seen a single time. Here the CDR3 DNA reads TGTGCCAGCAGCGAGGTTCACGGGGGGCTAGCGGGCACAGATACGCAGTATTTT. This encodes CASSEVHGGLAGTDTQYF. This rearrangement joins TRBV6-2 or TRBV6-3 to TRBJ2-3, with a tentative D call TRBD2 (7 bases). V was pared by 6 bases and J by 1 base, with 23 bases between. The CDR3 runs 18 residues. The V gene's germline CDR1 is MNHEY and CDR2 SVGEGT.

The chain is built from TRBV5-1 and TRBJ2-5; D not certain. The CDR3 is 15 amino acids. Germline assignment: CDR1 SGHRS and CDR2 YFSETQ. Trimming removed 0 bases from V and 4 bases from J, with 13 bases in between. CDR3 nucleotides: TGCGCCAGCAGCTTGGCCCTAAGCGATGGAGAGACCCAGTACTTC. It is translated as CASSLALSDGETQYF.

The chain has TRBV7-9 and TRBJ1-5; TRBD1 aligns across 7 bases. The CDR3 sequence is 14 residues long. The V gene end was trimmed by 5 bases and the J gene end by 4 bases; junction bases not matched to a gene: 5. Germline CDR1 is SEHNR and CDR2 is FQNEAQ (reference sequence). The CDR3 coding sequence is TGTGCCAGCAGCGCCGGGACAGCGAATCAGCCCCAGCATTTT. Translation: CASSAGTANQPQHF.

This sequence joins TRBV7-2 and TRBJ1-2, with D maybe TRBD1 (5 bases). The germline gives CDR1 SGHTA, CDR2 FQGNSA. V was clipped by 2 bases and J by 4 bases, with 11 bases between them. There are 14 residues in the CDR3. The CDR3 region is CASSLSPDTYGYTF. For the CDR3, the DNA is TGTGCCAGCAGCTTATCCCCGGACACCTATGGCTACACCTTC.

This chain links TRBV12-3 or TRBV12-4 with TRBJ1-3, with D possibly being TRBD1 (5 bases). V lost 8 bases and J 4 bases, leaving 12 bases between the germline ends. The CDR3 length is 13 residues. The CDR3 reads CASGRDSGNTIYF. CDR3 DNA: TGTGCCAGCGGGAGGGACTCCGGAAACACCATATATTTT.

CDR3 DNA sequence: TGTGCCAGCAGGAGATCAGGGAAGGGCAATCAGCCCCAGCATTTT. It codes for CASRRSGKGNQPQHF. This chain joins TRBV6-5 and TRBJ1-5; perhaps TRBD1 as D (5 bases). V was trimmed by 6 bases and J by 2 bases, leaving 14 bases between them. Germline V gene data show CDR1 as MNHEY and CDR2 as SVGAGI. The CDR3 has 15 amino acids.

This clone was detected only once. The chain couples TRBV11-3 to TRBJ2-7; the match to TRBD2 covers 8 bases. The germline V gene encodes CDR1 SGHNT and CDR2 YENEEA. This CDR3 has 15 residues. Trimming removed 6 bases from V and 0 bases from J; junction bases left unmatched: 7. CDR3 sequence (DNA): TGTGCCAGCAGTCAGAGCGGGGGCCCCTCCTACGAGCAGTACTTC. It translates to CASSQSGGPSYEQYF.